Listed below are T cell receptor beta chains from one sample, sequenced in a study of T-cell reconstitution after alpha-beta-depleted transplantation in children. TCRdb reprocessed the PCR reads with MiXCR, giving one entry per CDR3 protein. The sample shows about 300,000 distinct CDR3 sequences, around a tenth of them seen only once. This sample comprised PBMCs, obtained before TCRalphabeta/CD19-depleted stem cell transplant. The source of these receptors is a boy under two years old with acute myeloid leukemia, due to receive a stem cell transplant. The CDR3 runs from the conserved cysteine through the conserved F or W. The D gene is left open where the match is weak. Size is omitted from some rows. Given values are once, few, many or a class for expanded clones.

V gene: TRBV29-1; D gene: .; J gene: TRBJ2-5; clone size: many; CDR3 protein: CSVDVGYQETQYF
V gene: TRBV3-1; D gene: TRBD2; J gene: TRBJ2-5; clone size: .; CDR3 protein: CACSQDRMRGGSETQYF
V gene: TRBV28; D gene: .; J gene: TRBJ2-1; clone size: many; CDR3 protein: CASSLLDATDEQFF
V gene: TRBV18; D gene: .; J gene: TRBJ1-1; clone size: .; CDR3 protein: CASSPTGYRNTEAFF
V gene: TRBV2; D gene: TRBD2; J gene: TRBJ2-2; clone size: many; CDR3 protein: CASSEVPREDTGELFF
V gene: TRBV24-1; D gene: TRBD1; J gene: TRBJ2-5; clone size: many; CDR3 protein: CATSDTGQQETQYF
V gene: TRBV28; D gene: .; J gene: TRBJ1-5; clone size: many; CDR3 protein: CASSNRSSQPQHF
V gene: TRBV7-8; D gene: .; J gene: TRBJ1-4; clone size: many; CDR3 protein: CASSFGGGPTTNEKLFF
V gene: TRBV5-5; D gene: .; J gene: TRBJ1-6; clone size: .; CDR3 protein: CASSFWTGGSTPLHF
V gene: TRBV7-3; D gene: TRBD2; J gene: TRBJ2-7; clone size: .; CDR3 protein: CASSPEGGLAGVITYEQYF
V gene: TRBV7-2; D gene: TRBD1; J gene: TRBJ1-3; clone size: few; CDR3 protein: CASSLSTGAGNTIYF
V gene: TRBV20-1; D gene: TRBD2; J gene: TRBJ2-5; clone size: many; CDR3 protein: CSAIPPLAGDRETQYF
V gene: TRBV21-1; D gene: .; J gene: TRBJ2-7; clone size: .; CDR3 protein: CASSKGGEKQGQSYEQYF
V gene: TRBV7-9; D gene: .; J gene: TRBJ2-7; clone size: many; CDR3 protein: CASSLGQPTGQYF
V gene: TRBV7-2; D gene: TRBD2; J gene: TRBJ2-7; clone size: many; CDR3 protein: CASSLASGSYEQYF
V gene: TRBV7-9; D gene: TRBD1; J gene: TRBJ2-7; clone size: many; CDR3 protein: CASSLFSTGTMQYF
V gene: TRBV10-3; D gene: .; J gene: TRBJ2-7; clone size: many; CDR3 protein: CAILGGAGEEQYF
V gene: TRBV7-3; D gene: TRBD2; J gene: TRBJ2-1; clone size: .; CDR3 protein: CASSKTSGGYNEQFF
V gene: TRBV15; D gene: .; J gene: TRBJ2-6; clone size: .; CDR3 protein: CATSRPRHSGANVLTF
V gene: TRBV28; D gene: .; J gene: TRBJ1-4; clone size: many; CDR3 protein: CASSLGSVEKLFF
V gene: TRBV29-1; D gene: .; J gene: TRBJ1-1; clone size: many; CDR3 protein: CSVEQGTWVNTEAFF
V gene: TRBV28; D gene: .; J gene: TRBJ1-2; clone size: few; CDR3 protein: CASSLGGDPRFGYTF
V gene: TRBV7-2; D gene: TRBD1; J gene: TRBJ2-5; clone size: many; CDR3 protein: CASSTPQGWETQYF
V gene: TRBV2; D gene: TRBD1; J gene: TRBJ1-5; clone size: many; CDR3 protein: CASSGTGGGSQPQHF